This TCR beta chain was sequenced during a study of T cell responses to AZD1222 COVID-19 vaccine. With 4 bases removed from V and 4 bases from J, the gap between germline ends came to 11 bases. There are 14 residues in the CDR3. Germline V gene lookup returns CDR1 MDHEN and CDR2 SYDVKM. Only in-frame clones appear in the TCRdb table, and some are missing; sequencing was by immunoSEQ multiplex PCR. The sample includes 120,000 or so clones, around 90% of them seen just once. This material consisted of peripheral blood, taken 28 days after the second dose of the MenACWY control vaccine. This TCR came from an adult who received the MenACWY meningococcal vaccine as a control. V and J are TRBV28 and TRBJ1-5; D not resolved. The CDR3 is CASSSGLRNQPQHF. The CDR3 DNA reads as TGTGCCAGCAGTTCGGGGTTACGGAATCAGCCCCAGCATTTT.